The 25 T cell receptor beta chains below come from one sample, sequenced in a study of T cells in localized non-small cell lung cancer. Sequenced by immunoSEQ multiplex PCR; TCRdb stores in-frame clones only, minus some. The sample has tens of thousands of clones, approximately 90% seen once; the top ten hold around 14%. Sequences were derived from peripheral blood, sampled before any cancer treatment. The receptors stem from a man aged 35-69 years with stage I squamous cell lung carcinoma.

The sample holds a few counts of this clone. The chain has TRBV7-9 and TRBJ1-1; D is ambiguous. Germline CDR1 and CDR2: SEHNR and FQNEAQ (reference sequence). Trimming took 5 bases from V and 5 from J, leaving 12 bases between them. There are 13 residues in the CDR3. In DNA form, the CDR3 reads TGTGCCAGCAGCCAACAGAGCGGTACTGAAGCTTTCTTT. It encodes CASSQQSGTEAFF. Combining the CDR3 with reference TRBV7-9 and TRBJ1-1 gives the whole variable domain DTGVSQNPRHKITKRGQNVTFRCDPISEHNRLYWYRQTLGQGPEFLTYFQNEAQLEKSRLLSDRFSAERPKGSFSTLEIQRTEQGDSAMYLCASSQQSGTEAFFGQGTRLTVV.

In nucleotides, the CDR3 is TGTGCCAGCAGTTTTCTAAATGAAAAACTGTTTTTT. Its translation is CASSFLNEKLFF. The J gene is TRBJ1-4, the V gene TRBV28; unclear D gene. The CDR3 is made up of 12 amino acids. V was clipped by 3 bases and J by 5 bases, with 4 bases between them. Germline lookup yields CDR1 MDHEN and CDR2 SYDVKM.

The chain has TRBV2 and TRBJ2-2; D not certain. This CDR3 has 15 amino acids. From germline, CDR1 is SNHLY and CDR2 FYNNEI. The V and J ends lost 6 bases and 7 bases respectively, with 18 bases between them. The CDR3 sequence is CASSVTDVGSGELFF. The CDR3 nucleotides are TGTGCCAGCAGCGTAACGGACGTAGGAAGCGGGGAGCTGTTTTTT.

V and J are TRBV2 and TRBJ2-5; either TRBD1 or TRBD2 may fit D (5 bases each). There are 14 residues in the CDR3. Germline values: CDR1 SNHLY, CDR2 FYNNEI. With 7 bases removed from V and 4 bases from J, the gap between germline ends came to 16 bases. As DNA, the CDR3 is TGTGCCAGCAAAAGACGGGGCACTACAGAGACCCAGTACTTC. It codes for CASKRRGTTETQYF. Together with reference TRBV2 and TRBJ2-5, the CDR3 gives the full variable domain: EPEVTQTPSHQVTQMGQEVILRCVPISNHLYFYWYRQILGQKVEFLVSFYNNEISEKSEIFDDQFSVERPDGSNFTLKIRSTKLEDSAMYFCASKRRGTTETQYFGPGTRLLVL.

The V gene is TRBV7-2, the J gene TRBJ2-1, with 10 bases identical to TRBD2. The CDR3 contains 15 residues. The V gene end was trimmed by 1 base and the J gene end by 10 bases; junction bases not matched to a gene: 7. The V gene's germline CDR1 is SGHTA and CDR2 FQGNSA. The CDR3 coding sequence is TGTGCCAGCAGCTTAGAGCGGGGGGGCGGAATCGAGCAGTTCTTC. Its translation: CASSLERGGGIEQFF.

This chain joins TRBV6-1 and TRBJ1-4; no firm D call. V was cut by 4 bases and J by 14 bases, with 14 bases left in between. The CDR3 has 12 amino acids. CDR1 and CDR2 from the germline V gene are MNHNS and SASEGT. The CDR3 coding sequence is TGTGCCAGCAGTGTCCAGACGAGTGTCCTGTTTTTT. Protein product: CASSVQTSVLFF.

This clone was picked up one time. The chain couples TRBV10-2 to TRBJ2-1, with 8 nucleotides matching TRBD2. V was pared by 8 bases and J by 7 bases, with 4 bases of the junction left unmatched. This CDR3 is built from 12 residues. CDR1 and CDR2 (germline): WSHSY, SAAADI. DNA for the CDR3: TGCGCCAGCTCGGGGGGGCCAAATGAGCAGTTCTTC. It yields the protein CASSGGPNEQFF.

The V gene is TRBV27, the J gene TRBJ1-2, with TRBD1 matching 7 bases. The CDR3 is made up of 14 amino acids. Germline CDR1 is MNHEY and CDR2 is SMNVEV (reference sequence). Germline trimming cut 5 bases from V and 7 bases from J; bases unmatched to any gene: 10. The CDR3: CASSLNRGSGGYTF. CDR3 in DNA: TGTGCCAGCAGTCTTAACAGGGGCTCGGGTGGCTACACCTTC.

A note on this clone: Other nucleotide sequences from this sample produce the same CDR3. The chain uses TRBV7-9 and TRBJ1-4; D remains ambiguous. The CDR3 totals 13 residues. Trimming stripped 5 bases from V and 5 bases from J, with 9 bases between. CDR1 and CDR2 (germline): SEHNR, FQNEAQ (reference sequence). In DNA, the CDR3 is TGTGCCAGCAGCCCGACACCAAATGAAAAACTGTTTTTT. Its translation: CASSPTPNEKLFF.

The chain is built from TRBV5-4 and TRBJ2-5; 8 bases are shared with TRBD1. Germline V gene lookup returns CDR1 SGHNT and CDR2 YYREEE (reference sequence). V dropped 4 bases and J dropped 5; count of bases not matched to a gene: 10. The CDR3 runs to 15 residues. The DNA of the CDR3 is TGTGCCAGCAGCCCACCCCAGGGGGCTTCGGAGACCCAGTACTTC. This translates into CASSPPQGASETQYF.

In its sample, this clone was seen a few times. This rearrangement joins TRBV29-1 to TRBJ1-5; D gene uncertain. Deletions cut 1 base from V and 7 bases from J, with 11 bases between. Germline V gene data show CDR1 as SQVTM and CDR2 as ANQGSEA. This CDR3 region has 13 residues. The CDR3 DNA sequence: TGCAGCGTTGAAGTGGGTTCAGGCCAGCCCCAGCATTTT. Its protein product is CSVEVGSGQPQHF. The full variable domain, with the rest looked up from reference TRBV29-1 and TRBJ1-5, is SAVISQKPSRDICQRGTSLTIQCQVDSQVTMMFWYRQQPGQSLTLIATANQGSEATYESGFVIDKFPISRPNLTFSTLTVSNMSPEDSSIYLCSVEVGSGQPQHFGDGTRLSIL.

This rearrangement joins TRBV19 to TRBJ2-3; D unresolved. The V end lost 4 bases, the J end lost 4 bases, and 6 bases lay between the germline ends. CDR1 and CDR2 from the germline V gene are LNHDA and SQIVND (reference sequence). The CDR3 covers 12 residues. CDR3 loop: CASSSRPDTQYF. In DNA, the CDR3 is TGTGCCAGTAGTAGTAGACCAGATACGCAGTATTTT. Based on the CDR3 plus reference TRBV19 and TRBJ2-3, the full variable domain is DGGITQSPKYLFRKEGQNVTLSCEQNLNHDAMYWYRQDPGQGLRLIYYSQIVNDFQKGDIAEGYSVSREKKESFPLTVTSAQKNPTAFYLCASSSRPDTQYFGPGTRLTVL.

The chain recombines TRBV27 with TRBJ1-5; D uncertain. CDR1 and CDR2 (germline): MNHEY, SMNVEV (reference sequence). Trimming left V 1 base short and J 7 bases short, with 8 bases between. The length of the CDR3 is 13 residues. The CDR3 DNA reads as TGTGCCAGCAGTTTATATGGGTGGCAGCCCCAGCATTTT. This codes for CASSLYGWQPQHF.

The gene calls are TRBV16 and TRBJ1-4; D may be TRBD1 (5 bases). V was trimmed by 2 bases and J by 5 bases, leaving 9 bases between them. The CDR3 consists of 14 residues. CDR1 KGHSY and CDR2 FQNENV come from the germline V gene. For the CDR3, the DNA is TGTGCCAGCAGCCAAGGGACCTCAAATGAAAAACTGTTTTTT. This gives the protein CASSQGTSNEKLFF. The whole variable domain, filled in from reference TRBV16 and TRBJ1-4, reads GEEVAQTPKHLVRGEGQKAKLYCAPIKGHSYVFWYQQVLKNEFKFLISFQNENVFDETGMPKERFSAKCLPNSPCSLEIQATKLEDSAVYFCASSQGTSNEKLFFGSGTQLSVL.

V gene TRBV25-1 combines with J gene TRBJ1-3; 9 bases are shared with TRBD1. The trim removed 3 bases at V and 5 bases at J, leaving 5 bases unmatched. CDR3 size: 15 residues. The germline V gene encodes CDR1 MGHDK and CDR2 SYGVNS. CDR3 in amino acids: CASSDRGQGRNTIYF. In DNA form, the CDR3 reads TGTGCCAGCAGTGACCGGGGACAGGGAAGAAACACCATATATTTT.

This clone appeared once. The chain carries TRBV10-3 and TRBJ1-1; D ambiguous. CDR1 and CDR2 (germline): ENHRY, SYGVKD. V was pared by 0 bases and J by 8 bases, with 13 bases between. This CDR3 has 14 amino acids. As DNA, the CDR3 is TGTGCCATCAGTGAGTCTAGGACGCTCAGAGAAGCTTTCTTT. It codes for CAISESRTLREAFF.

This chain links TRBV27 with TRBJ2-6; no reliable D call. The length of the CDR3 is 15 residues. Trimming stripped 6 bases from V and 3 bases from J, with 12 bases between. Per germline, CDR1 MNHEY and CDR2 SMNVEV (reference sequence). The DNA of the CDR3 is TGTGCCAGCAGCGTGGTAGGCCTTGGGGCCAACGTCCTGACTTTC. As protein: CASSVVGLGANVLTF.

The rearrangement joins TRBV28 to TRBJ1-1; D is ambiguous. CDR3 length: 16 amino acids. CDR1 MDHEN and CDR2 SYDVKM come from the germline V gene. Trimming took off 1 base at V and 6 bases at J, with 18 bases between the two ends. The CDR3 nucleotides read TGTGCCAGCAGTTTATCATATCCGGGTGGTAGAGCTGAAGCTTTCTTT. Protein sequence: CASSLSYPGGRAEAFF.

The J gene is TRBJ1-6, the V gene TRBV19; D is ambiguous. V lost 8 bases and J lost 7, with 18 bases in between. Germline values: CDR1 LNHDA, CDR2 SQIVND (reference sequence). This CDR3 contains 15 residues. The CDR3 region has the DNA TGTGCCAGTGGAACCCCCGGCAGAGCAAATTCACCCCTCCACTTT. The encoded protein is CASGTPGRANSPLHF.

The chain couples TRBV19 to TRBJ1-1; D may be TRBD1 (5 bases). The length of the CDR3 is 15 residues. Looked up from germline, CDR1 is LNHDA and CDR2 is SQIVND (reference sequence). Trimming stripped 1 base from V and 1 base from J, with 10 bases between. For the CDR3, the DNA is TGTGCCAGTAGTATAGGGGGACTTAGGAACACTGAAGCTTTCTTT. This encodes CASSIGGLRNTEAFF. Supplemented by reference TRBV19 and TRBJ1-1, the full variable domain reads DGGITQSPKYLFRKEGQNVTLSCEQNLNHDAMYWYRQDPGQGLRLIYYSQIVNDFQKGDIAEGYSVSREKKESFPLTVTSAQKNPTAFYLCASSIGGLRNTEAFFGQGTRLTVV.

J is TRBJ2-1 and V is TRBV5-4; TRBD2 matches 11 bases. The CDR3 is 16 residues long. Trimming cost V 4 bases and J 5 bases; bases outside gene matches: 8. Germline-derived CDR1 and CDR2 are SGHNT and YYREEE (reference sequence). In DNA form, the CDR3 reads TGTGCCAGCAGCCCAGCTAGCGGGGGGTTTAACAATGAGCAGTTCTTC. Protein sequence: CASSPASGGFNNEQFF.

The chain combines TRBV6-5 with TRBJ1-5; TRBD1 might be the D (5 bases). Trimming pared 5 bases from V and 4 bases from J, leaving 15 bases between. The CDR3 runs to 15 residues. In germline, CDR1 is MNHEY, CDR2 SVGAGI. The CDR3, as DNA: TGTGCCAGCAGTCACAGAGGGGTGTCAAATCAGCCCCAGCATTTT. The encoded protein is CASSHRGVSNQPQHF.

This chain joins TRBV10-2 and TRBJ1-2, with D unclear. This CDR3 comprises 16 residues. The germline gives CDR1 WSHSY, CDR2 SAAADI. Between the trimmed V and J ends, which lost 3 bases and 2 bases, there was a span of 16 bases. The CDR3 region is CASSDLPGRPNYGYTF. The CDR3 bases are TGCGCCAGCAGTGATCTCCCCGGCAGACCAAACTATGGCTACACCTTC.

The chain joins TRBV5-1 to TRBJ2-2, with D perhaps TRBD1 (6 bases). Germline lookup yields CDR1 SGHRS and CDR2 YFSETQ. V lost 2 bases, J lost 1 base, and 9 bases lay in between. CDR3 length: 15 amino acids. The CDR3 spells CASSFSGVNTGELFF. In DNA, the CDR3 is TGCGCCAGCAGCTTCTCAGGGGTGAACACCGGGGAGCTGTTTTTT. Filled out from reference TRBV5-1 and TRBJ2-2, the complete variable domain reads KAGVTQTPRYLIKTRGQQVTLSCSPISGHRSVSWYQQTPGQGLQFLFEYFSETQRNKGNFPGRFSGRQFSNSRSEMNVSTLELGDSALYLCASSFSGVNTGELFFGEGSRLTVL.

The chain uses TRBV4-1 and TRBJ2-2; D gene ambiguous. Germline V gives CDR1 MGHRA, CDR2 YSYEKL. CDR3 length: 12 residues. V dropped 2 bases and J dropped 7 bases, with 5 bases sitting between them. CDR3 residues: CASSQSIGELFF. The CDR3, as DNA: TGCGCCAGCAGCCAATCGATCGGGGAGCTGTTTTTT.